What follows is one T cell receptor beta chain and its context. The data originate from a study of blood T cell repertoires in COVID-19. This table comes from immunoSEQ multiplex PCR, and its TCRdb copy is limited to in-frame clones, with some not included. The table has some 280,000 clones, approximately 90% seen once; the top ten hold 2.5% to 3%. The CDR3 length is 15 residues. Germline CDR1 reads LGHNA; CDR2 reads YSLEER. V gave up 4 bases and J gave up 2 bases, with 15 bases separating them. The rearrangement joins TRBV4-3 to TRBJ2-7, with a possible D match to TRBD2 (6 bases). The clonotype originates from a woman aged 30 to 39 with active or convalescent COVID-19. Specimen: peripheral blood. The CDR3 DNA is TGCGCCAGCAGCCCGAGACTCGGAGGGGCCTACGAGCAGTACTTC. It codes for CASSPRLGGAYEQYF.